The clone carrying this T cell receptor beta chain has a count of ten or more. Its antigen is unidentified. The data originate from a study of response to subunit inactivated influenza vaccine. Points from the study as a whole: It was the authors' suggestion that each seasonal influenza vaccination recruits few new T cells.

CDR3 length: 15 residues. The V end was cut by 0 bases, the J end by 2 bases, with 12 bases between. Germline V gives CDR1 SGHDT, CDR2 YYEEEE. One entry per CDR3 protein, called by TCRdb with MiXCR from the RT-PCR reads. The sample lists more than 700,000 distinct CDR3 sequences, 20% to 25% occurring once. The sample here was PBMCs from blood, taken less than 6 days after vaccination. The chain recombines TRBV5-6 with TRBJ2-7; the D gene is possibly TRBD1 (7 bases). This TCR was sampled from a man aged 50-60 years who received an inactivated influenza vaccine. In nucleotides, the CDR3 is TGTGCCAGCAGCTTGGGCGGCAGGGGGGCCTACGAGCAGTACTTC. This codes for CASSLGGRGAYEQYF. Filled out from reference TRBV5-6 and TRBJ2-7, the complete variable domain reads DAGVTQSPTHLIKTRGQQVTLRCSPKSGHDTVSWYQQALGQGPQFIFQYYEEEERQRGNFPDRFSGHQFPNYSSELNVNALLLGDSALYLCASSLGGRGAYEQYFGPGTRLTVT.